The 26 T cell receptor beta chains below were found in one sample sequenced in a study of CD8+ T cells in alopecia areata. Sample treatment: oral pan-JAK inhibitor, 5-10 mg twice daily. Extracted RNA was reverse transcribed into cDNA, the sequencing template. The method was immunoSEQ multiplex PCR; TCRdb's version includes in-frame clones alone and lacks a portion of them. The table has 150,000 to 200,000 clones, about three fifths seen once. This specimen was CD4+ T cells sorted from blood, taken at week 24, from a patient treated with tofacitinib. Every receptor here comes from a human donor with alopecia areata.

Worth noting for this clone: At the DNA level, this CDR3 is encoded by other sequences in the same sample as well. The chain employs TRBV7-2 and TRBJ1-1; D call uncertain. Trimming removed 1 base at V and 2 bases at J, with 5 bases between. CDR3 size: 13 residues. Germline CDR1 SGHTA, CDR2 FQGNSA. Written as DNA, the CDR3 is TGTGCCAGCAGCTTAGGGAGAAACACTGAAGCTTTCTTT. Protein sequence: CASSLGRNTEAFF.

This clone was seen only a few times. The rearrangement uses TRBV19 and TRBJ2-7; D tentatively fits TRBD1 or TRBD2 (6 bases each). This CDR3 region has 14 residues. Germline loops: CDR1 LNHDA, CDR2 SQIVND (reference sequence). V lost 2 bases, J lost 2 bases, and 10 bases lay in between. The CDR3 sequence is CASSISGAPYEQYF. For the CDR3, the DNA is TGTGCCAGTAGTATATCGGGGGCCCCCTACGAGCAGTACTTC.

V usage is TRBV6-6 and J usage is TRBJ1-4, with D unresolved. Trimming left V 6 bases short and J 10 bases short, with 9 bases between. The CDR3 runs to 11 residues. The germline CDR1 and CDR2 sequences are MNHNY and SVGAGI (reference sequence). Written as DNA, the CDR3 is TGTGCCAGCAGGGACGGATTAAAACTGTTTTTT. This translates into CASRDGLKLFF.

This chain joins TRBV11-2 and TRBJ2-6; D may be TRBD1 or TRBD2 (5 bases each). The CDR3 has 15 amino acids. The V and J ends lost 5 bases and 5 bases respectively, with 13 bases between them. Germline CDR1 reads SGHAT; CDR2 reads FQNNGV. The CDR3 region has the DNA TGTGCCAGCAGCCTGGCCGGGGCTCGGGCCAACGTCCTGACTTTC. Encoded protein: CASSLAGARANVLTF.

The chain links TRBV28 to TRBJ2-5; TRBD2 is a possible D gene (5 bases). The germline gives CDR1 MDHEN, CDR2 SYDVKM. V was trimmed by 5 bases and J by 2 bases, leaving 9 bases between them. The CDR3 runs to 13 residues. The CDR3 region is CASSIGVQETQYF. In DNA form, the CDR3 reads TGTGCCAGCAGTATCGGGGTGCAAGAGACCCAGTACTTC.

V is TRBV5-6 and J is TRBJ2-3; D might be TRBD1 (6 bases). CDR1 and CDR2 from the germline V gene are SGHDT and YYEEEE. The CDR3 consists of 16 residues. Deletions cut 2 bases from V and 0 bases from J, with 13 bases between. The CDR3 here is CASSFGQKLSTDTQYF. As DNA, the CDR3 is TGTGCCAGCAGCTTTGGACAGAAACTAAGCACAGATACGCAGTATTTT. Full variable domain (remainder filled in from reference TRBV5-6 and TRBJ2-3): DAGVTQSPTHLIKTRGQQVTLRCSPKSGHDTVSWYQQALGQGPQFIFQYYEEEERQRGNFPDRFSGHQFPNYSSELNVNALLLGDSALYLCASSFGQKLSTDTQYFGPGTRLTVL.

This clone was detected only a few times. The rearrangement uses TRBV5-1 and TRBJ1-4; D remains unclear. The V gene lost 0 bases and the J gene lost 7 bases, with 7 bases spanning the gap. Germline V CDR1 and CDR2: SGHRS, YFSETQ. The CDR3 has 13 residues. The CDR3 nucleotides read TGCGCCAGCAGCTTGGACCATGGTGAAAAACTGTTTTTT. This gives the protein CASSLDHGEKLFF. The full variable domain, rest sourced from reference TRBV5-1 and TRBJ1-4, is KAGVTQTPRYLIKTRGQQVTLSCSPISGHRSVSWYQQTPGQGLQFLFEYFSETQRNKGNFPGRFSGRQFSNSRSEMNVSTLELGDSALYLCASSLDHGEKLFFGSGTQLSVL.

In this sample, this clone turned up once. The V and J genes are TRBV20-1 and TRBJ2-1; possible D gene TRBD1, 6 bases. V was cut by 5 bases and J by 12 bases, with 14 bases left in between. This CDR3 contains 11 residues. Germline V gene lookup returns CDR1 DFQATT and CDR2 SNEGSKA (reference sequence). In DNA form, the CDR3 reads TGCAGTGCTCCTCAAGGACAGTCGCAGTTCTTC. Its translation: CSAPQGQSQFF.

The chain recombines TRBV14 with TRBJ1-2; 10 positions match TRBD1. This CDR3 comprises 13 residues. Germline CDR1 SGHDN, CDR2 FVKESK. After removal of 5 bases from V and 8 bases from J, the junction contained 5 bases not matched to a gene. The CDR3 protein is CASSSDRGQGYTF. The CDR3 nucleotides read TGTGCCAGCAGCTCTGACAGGGGGCAAGGCTACACCTTC.

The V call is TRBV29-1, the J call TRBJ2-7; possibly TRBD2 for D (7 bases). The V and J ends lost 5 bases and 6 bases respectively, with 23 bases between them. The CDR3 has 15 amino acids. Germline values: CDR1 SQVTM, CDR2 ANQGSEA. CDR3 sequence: CSVTWGGGEKGEQYF. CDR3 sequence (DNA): TGCAGCGTTACCTGGGGCGGGGGCGAAAAGGGCGAGCAGTACTTC.

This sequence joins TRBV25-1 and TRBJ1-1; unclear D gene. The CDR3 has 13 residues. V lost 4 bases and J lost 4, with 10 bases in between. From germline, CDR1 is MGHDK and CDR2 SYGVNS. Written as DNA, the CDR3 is TGTGCCAGCAGTGGGTTAGGGCTCACTGAAGCTTTCTTT. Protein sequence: CASSGLGLTEAFF.

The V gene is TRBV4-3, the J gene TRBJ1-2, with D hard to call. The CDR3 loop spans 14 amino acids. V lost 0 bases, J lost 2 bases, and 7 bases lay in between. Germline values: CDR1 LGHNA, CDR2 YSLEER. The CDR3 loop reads CASSQDVENYGYTF. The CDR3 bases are TGCGCCAGCAGCCAAGATGTGGAAAACTATGGCTACACCTTC.

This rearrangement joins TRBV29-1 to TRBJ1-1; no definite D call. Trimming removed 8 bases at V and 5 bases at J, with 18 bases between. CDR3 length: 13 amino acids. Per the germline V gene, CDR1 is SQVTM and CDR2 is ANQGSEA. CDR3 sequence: CSWTGLRGTEAFF. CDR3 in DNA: TGCAGCTGGACGGGCCTCCGGGGAACTGAAGCTTTCTTT.

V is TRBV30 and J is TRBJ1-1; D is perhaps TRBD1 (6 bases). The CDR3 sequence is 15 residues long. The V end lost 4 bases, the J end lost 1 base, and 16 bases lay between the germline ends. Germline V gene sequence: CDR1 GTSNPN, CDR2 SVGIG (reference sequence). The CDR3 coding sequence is TGTGCCTGGACCCCCCGGACAGCGAAGAACACTGAAGCTTTCTTT. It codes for CAWTPRTAKNTEAFF. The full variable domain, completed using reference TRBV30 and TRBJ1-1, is SQTIHQWPATLVQPVGSPLSLECTVEGTSNPNLYWYRQAAGRGLQLLFYSVGIGQISSEVPQNLSASRPQDRQFILSSKKLLLSDSGFYLCAWTPRTAKNTEAFFGQGTRLTVV.

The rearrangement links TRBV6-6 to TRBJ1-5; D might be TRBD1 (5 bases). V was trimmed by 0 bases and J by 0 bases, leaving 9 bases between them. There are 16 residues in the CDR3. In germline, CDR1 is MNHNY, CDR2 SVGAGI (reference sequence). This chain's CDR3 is CASSYSRGDSNQPQHF. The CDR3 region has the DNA TGTGCCAGCAGTTACTCCCGGGGGGATAGCAATCAGCCCCAGCATTTT.

The CDR3 nucleotides are TGCAGCGTTGTCAGGGTCGATGAGCAGTTCTTC. Protein sequence: CSVVRVDEQFF. The genes are TRBV29-1 and TRBJ2-1; perhaps TRBD1 as D (5 bases). Germline-derived CDR1 and CDR2 are SQVTM and ANQGSEA. The germline V and J ends were trimmed by 4 bases and 8 bases, with 9 bases remaining between them. This CDR3 has 11 amino acids.

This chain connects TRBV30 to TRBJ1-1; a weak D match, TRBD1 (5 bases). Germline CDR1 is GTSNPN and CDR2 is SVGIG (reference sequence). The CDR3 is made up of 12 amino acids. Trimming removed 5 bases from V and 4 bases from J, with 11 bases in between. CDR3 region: CAWGAVSTEAFF. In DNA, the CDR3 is TGTGCCTGGGGGGCGGTATCCACTGAAGCTTTCTTT.

CDR3 DNA sequence: TGCAGCGTTGAGCAGGGGCGCGTCGGACACGAGCAGTACTTC. Translating it yields CSVEQGRVGHEQYF. The V gene is TRBV29-1, the J gene TRBJ2-7, with D possibly being TRBD1 (6 bases). The V gene lost 3 bases and the J gene lost 5 bases, with 17 bases spanning the gap. The CDR3 sequence is 14 residues long. From germline, CDR1 is SQVTM and CDR2 ANQGSEA.

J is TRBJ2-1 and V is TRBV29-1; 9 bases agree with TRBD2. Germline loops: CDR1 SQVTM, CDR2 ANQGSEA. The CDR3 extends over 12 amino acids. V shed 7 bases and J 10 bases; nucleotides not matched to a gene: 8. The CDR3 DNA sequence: TGCAGCGGGGACCTAGCGGGGTACGAGCAGTTCTTC. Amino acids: CSGDLAGYEQFF.

CDR3 DNA sequence: TGCGCCAGCAGCCAAGATAGCGTTGGACAGGGAGAAAAACTGTTTTTT. Its translation: CASSQDSVGQGEKLFF. The chain has TRBV4-3 and TRBJ1-4; 8 nucleotides line up with TRBD1. Germline lookup yields CDR1 LGHNA and CDR2 YSLEER. The ends lost 0 bases at V and 8 bases at J; junction bases unmatched: 8. CDR3 length: 16 residues.

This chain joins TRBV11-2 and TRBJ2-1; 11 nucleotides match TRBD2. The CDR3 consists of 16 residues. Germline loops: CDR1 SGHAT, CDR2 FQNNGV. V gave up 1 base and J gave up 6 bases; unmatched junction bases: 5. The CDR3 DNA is TGTGCCAGCAGCTTAGGACTAGCGGGGAGGTTCAATGAGCAGTTCTTC. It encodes CASSLGLAGRFNEQFF.

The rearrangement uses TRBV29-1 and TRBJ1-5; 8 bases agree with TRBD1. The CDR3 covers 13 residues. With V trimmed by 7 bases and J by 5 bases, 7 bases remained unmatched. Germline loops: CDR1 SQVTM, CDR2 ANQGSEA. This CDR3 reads CSAAGGGDQPQHF. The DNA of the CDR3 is TGCAGCGCAGCAGGGGGCGGAGATCAGCCCCAGCATTTT.

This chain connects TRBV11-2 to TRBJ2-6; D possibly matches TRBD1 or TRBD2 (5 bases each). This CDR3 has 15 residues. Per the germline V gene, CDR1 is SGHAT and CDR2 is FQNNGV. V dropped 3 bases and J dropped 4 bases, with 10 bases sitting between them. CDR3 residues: CASSLGEAGANVLTF. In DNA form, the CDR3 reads TGTGCCAGCAGCTTGGGGGAAGCAGGGGCCAACGTCCTGACTTTC.

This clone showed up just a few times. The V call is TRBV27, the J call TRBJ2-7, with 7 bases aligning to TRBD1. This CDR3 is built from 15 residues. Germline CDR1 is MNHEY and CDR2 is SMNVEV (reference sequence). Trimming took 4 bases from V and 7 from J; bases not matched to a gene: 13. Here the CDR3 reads CASSSRQGPPLEQYF. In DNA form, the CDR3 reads TGTGCCAGCAGTTCACGACAGGGTCCCCCCCTGGAGCAGTACTTC.

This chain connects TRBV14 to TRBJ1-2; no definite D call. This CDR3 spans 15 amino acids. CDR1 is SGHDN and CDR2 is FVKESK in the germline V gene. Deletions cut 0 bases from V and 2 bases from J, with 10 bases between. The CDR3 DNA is TGTGCCAGCAGCCAAGATCTTCGGTCGAACTATGGCTACACCTTC. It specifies CASSQDLRSNYGYTF.

The CDR3 nucleotides are TGTGCCAGCAGCCTCCGTAAGGGTTTGAGTGAGACCCAGTACTTC. The encoded protein is CASSLRKGLSETQYF. This chain joins TRBV27 and TRBJ2-5; D ambiguous. There are 15 residues in the CDR3. Germline CDR1 reads MNHEY; CDR2 reads SMNVEV (reference sequence). V shed 6 bases and J shed 5 bases, with 19 bases lying between them.